The clone carrying this TCR beta chain was seen just once. Its cognate antigen is unknown. These data come from a study of T cell responses to AZD1222 COVID-19 vaccine. Study-level points and caveats: Baseline testing showed seropositivity in only six AZD1222 recipients. Unmutated variant regions are reportedly the target of nearly half of TCRs that are spike-specific.

Sequencing was performed with immunoSEQ multiplex PCR; in TCRdb, only in-frame clones are kept and a portion is missing. The table records roughly 120,000 clones, around 85% of them present only once. The CDR3 is 14 residues long. V was trimmed by 0 bases and J by 5 bases, leaving 7 bases between them. CDR1 is LGHDT and CDR2 is YNNKEL in the germline V gene (reference sequence). Second-dose intervals of approximately 4 or approximately 12 weeks were pooled. The sequence was obtained from an adult who received the AZD1222 COVID-19 vaccine. This rearrangement joins TRBV3-1 (or the pseudogene TRBV3-2) to TRBJ2-2; no definite D call. The starting material was peripheral blood, obtained 28 days after the second AZD1222 dose. CDR3 residues: CASSQDLVTGELFF. As DNA, the CDR3 is TGTGCCAGCAGCCAAGATTTGGTAACCGGGGAGCTGTTTTTT.